This record looks at one TCR beta chain sequence and its context. What it binds is unknown. The entry originates in a study of Ad26.COV2.S vaccination and SARS-CoV-2 variants. Study context: The COV1001 Ad26.COV2.S trial arm included the donor. Study conclusions and caveats: Placebo recipients trailed vaccine recipients in spike-specific TCR breadth. For non-spike TCRs, breadth in vaccine recipients resembled that in placebo recipients.

Some clones are missing from TCRdb's copy, which holds only in-frame ones; the method was immunoSEQ multiplex PCR. The profile shows hundreds of thousands of clones, more than 85% of them singletons. As to treatment: some 20 received Ad26.COV2.S at low or high dose, single or two shots; 5 received placebo; per-sample allocation not given. Each sample was drawn 63 days after the first injection (of vaccine or placebo). Whoever gave the sample was an adult aged 18-55 years in Boston. The sequence came from a person between 18 and 59 years old who received the Ad26.COV2.S COVID-19 vaccine or a placebo. The sequencing here drew on peripheral blood, taken in a trial of Ad26.COV2.S vaccine versus placebo.

CDR3 in DNA: TGTGCCAGCTCACCCCGGCAGGACTACGAGCAGTACTTC. Translation gives CASSPRQDYEQYF. The chain is built from TRBV18 and TRBJ2-7; the D is unclear. V lost 3 bases to trimming and J lost 3 bases, with 9 bases between them. The CDR3 has 13 residues. Germline assignment: CDR1 KGHSH and CDR2 LQKENI.